Listed below are T cell receptor beta chains from one sample, sequenced in a study of blood T cell repertoires in COVID-19. TCRdb's copy holds only in-frame clones and misses some; the assay was immunoSEQ multiplex PCR. The sample carries roughly 480,000 clones, roughly 89% recorded once. Sequencing used peripheral blood. The source of these receptors is a man between 18 and 29 years old with COVID-19, enrolled during active disease. Both conserved end residues are trimmed from each CDR3. Fields, in order: CDR3 protein, J gene, V gene, clone size. Expanded clones are given a class, and other clones once, few, many or no size at all.

CDR3: ASSRAGGRKETQY
J: TRBJ2-5
V: TRBV11-3
size: -

CDR3: ASRAGINEQF
J: TRBJ2-1
V: TRBV2
size: -

CDR3: ASSPTGGPSTDTQY
J: TRBJ2-3
V: TRBV19
size: -

CDR3: ASKEGGGPLYNEQF
J: TRBJ2-1
V: TRBV2
size: -

CDR3: ASSETGTNSPLH
J: TRBJ1-6
V: TRBV6-4
size: -

CDR3: ASSFEGERNEQY
J: TRBJ2-7
V: TRBV7-9
size: -

CDR3: ASSERSSYNEQF
J: TRBJ2-1
V: TRBV6-2/TRBV6-3
size: -

CDR3: ASRAEAGVYNEQF
J: TRBJ2-1
V: TRBV6-5
size: -

CDR3: ASSLGPPTRSATEGNEQF
J: TRBJ2-1
V: TRBV7-6
size: -

CDR3: ASSVVGTSLNEQF
J: TRBJ2-1
V: TRBV5-1
size: once

CDR3: ASSFAGSTDTQY
J: TRBJ2-3
V: TRBV5-4
size: -

CDR3: ASSYETGTVNEQF
J: TRBJ2-1
V: TRBV6-5
size: -

CDR3: ASSPFGQVYEQY
J: TRBJ2-7
V: TRBV18
size: -

CDR3: ATSDLGGGNEQF
J: TRBJ2-1
V: TRBV24-1
size: -

CDR3: ASSERATEAF
J: TRBJ1-1
V: TRBV2
size: -

CDR3: ASSTPGLGAGEQF
J: TRBJ2-1
V: TRBV5-1
size: -

CDR3: ASSIGVGGGEQF
J: TRBJ2-1
V: TRBV19
size: -

CDR3: ASSRGLSGTQETQY
J: TRBJ2-5
V: TRBV7-3
size: -

CDR3: ASTSETGFFHEQF
J: TRBJ2-1
V: TRBV19
size: -

CDR3: SVASGPTSYEQY
J: TRBJ2-7
V: TRBV29-1
size: -

CDR3: AISLTGNGGSTDTQY
J: TRBJ2-3
V: TRBV10-3
size: -

CDR3: ATTGDFQY
J: TRBJ2-4
V: TRBV24-1
size: -

CDR3: ASSGPKTGGSEQY
J: TRBJ2-7
V: TRBV19
size: -

CDR3: ASSLGGQLAGNTIY
J: TRBJ1-3
V: TRBV11-2
size: -

CDR3: ASSGQDQEAF
J: TRBJ1-1
V: TRBV9
size: -

CDR3: ASSKGAGMSDTQY
J: TRBJ2-3
V: TRBV5-4
size: -

CDR3: ASTSYLGGVNEQF
J: TRBJ2-1
V: TRBV19
size: -

CDR3: ASSQGIREKQY
J: TRBJ2-7
V: TRBV3-1/TRBV3-2
size: -

CDR3: ASSNQGAGNTIY
J: TRBJ1-3
V: TRBV19
size: -

CDR3: ASSSGGGTDTQY
J: TRBJ2-3
V: TRBV5-4
size: -

CDR3: AWGGTGRPYEQY
J: TRBJ2-7
V: TRBV30
size: -

CDR3: ASTAQGAGYYEQY
J: TRBJ2-7
V: TRBV2
size: -

CDR3: ASSTSGHKNTEAF
J: TRBJ1-1
V: TRBV5-1
size: -